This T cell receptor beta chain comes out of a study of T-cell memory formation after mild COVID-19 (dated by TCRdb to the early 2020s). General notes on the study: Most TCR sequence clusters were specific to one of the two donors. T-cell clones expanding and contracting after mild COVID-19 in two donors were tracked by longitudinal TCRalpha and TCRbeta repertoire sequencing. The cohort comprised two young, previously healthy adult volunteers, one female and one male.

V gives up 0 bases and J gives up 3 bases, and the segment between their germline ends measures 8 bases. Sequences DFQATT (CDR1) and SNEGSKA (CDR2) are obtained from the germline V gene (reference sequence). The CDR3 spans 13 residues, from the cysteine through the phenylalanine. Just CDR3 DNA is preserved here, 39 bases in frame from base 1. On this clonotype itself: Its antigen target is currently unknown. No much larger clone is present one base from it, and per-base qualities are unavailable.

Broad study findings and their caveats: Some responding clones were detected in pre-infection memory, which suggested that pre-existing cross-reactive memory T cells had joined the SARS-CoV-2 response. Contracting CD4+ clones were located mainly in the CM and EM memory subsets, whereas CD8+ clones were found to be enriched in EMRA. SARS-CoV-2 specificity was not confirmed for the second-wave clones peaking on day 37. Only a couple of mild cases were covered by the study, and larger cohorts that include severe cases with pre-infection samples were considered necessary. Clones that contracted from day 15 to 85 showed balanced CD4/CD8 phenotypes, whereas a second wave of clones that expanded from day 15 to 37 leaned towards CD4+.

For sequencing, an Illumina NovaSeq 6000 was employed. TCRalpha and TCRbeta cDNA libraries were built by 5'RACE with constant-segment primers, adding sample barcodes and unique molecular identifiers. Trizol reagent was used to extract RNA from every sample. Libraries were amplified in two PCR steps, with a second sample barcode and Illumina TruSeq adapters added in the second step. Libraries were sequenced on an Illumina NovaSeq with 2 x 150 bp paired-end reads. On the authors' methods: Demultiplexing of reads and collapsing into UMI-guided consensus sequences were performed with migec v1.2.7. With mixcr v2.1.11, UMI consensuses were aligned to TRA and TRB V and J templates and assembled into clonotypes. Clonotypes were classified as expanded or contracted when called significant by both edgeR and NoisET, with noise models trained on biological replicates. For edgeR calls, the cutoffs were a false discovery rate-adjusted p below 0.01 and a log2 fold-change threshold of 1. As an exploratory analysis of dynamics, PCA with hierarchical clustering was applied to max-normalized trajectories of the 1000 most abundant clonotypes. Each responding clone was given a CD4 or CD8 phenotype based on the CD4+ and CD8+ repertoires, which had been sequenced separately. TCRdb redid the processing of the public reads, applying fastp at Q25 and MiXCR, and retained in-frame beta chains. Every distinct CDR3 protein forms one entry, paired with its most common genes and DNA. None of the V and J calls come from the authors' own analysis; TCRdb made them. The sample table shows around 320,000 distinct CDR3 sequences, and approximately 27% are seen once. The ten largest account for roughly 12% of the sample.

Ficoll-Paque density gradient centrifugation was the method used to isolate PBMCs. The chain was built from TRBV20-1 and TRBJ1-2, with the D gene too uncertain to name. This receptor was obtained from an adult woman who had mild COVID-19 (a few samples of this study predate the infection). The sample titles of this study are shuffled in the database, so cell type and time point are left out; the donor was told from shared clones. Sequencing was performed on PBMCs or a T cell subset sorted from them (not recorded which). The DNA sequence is TGCAGTGCTAGAGATACAGACCACTATGGCTACACCTTC. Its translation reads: CSARDTDHYGYTF.